One and the same sample provided the 27 T cell receptor beta chains below, sequenced in a study of early T cells in non-severe SARS-CoV-2 infection. A single record per CDR3 protein comes from TCRdb applying MiXCR to the 5' RACE reads. The table includes 25,000 to 30,000 distinct CDR3 sequences, roughly 5% detected once. The source material was whole blood. These receptors originate from an adult who was a healthcare worker with PCR-confirmed SARS-CoV-2 infection or an uninfected control (not recorded which).

The table lists this clonotype with many counts. The chain is built from TRBV5-1 and TRBJ2-3; the match to TRBD2 covers 11 bases. Trimming took 1 base from V and 2 from J; bases not matched to a gene: 9. CDR3 length: 18 residues. The germline V gene encodes CDR1 SGHRS and CDR2 YFSETQ. CDR3 sequence reads: CASSLRPSGGTPTDTQYF. In DNA, the CDR3 is TGCGCCAGCAGCTTGCGCCCTAGCGGGGGGACCCCCACAGATACGCAGTATTTT.

This sequence joins TRBV11-2 and TRBJ1-1; the D gene is possibly TRBD1 (5 bases). Trimming left V 0 bases short and J 7 bases short, with 18 bases between. Per germline, CDR1 SGHAT and CDR2 FQNNGV. This CDR3 has 16 amino acids. CDR3 DNA sequence: TGTGCCAGCAGCTTAGACACCGGGCAGGGTTTCTTTGAAGCTTTCTTT. It codes for CASSLDTGQGFFEAFF.

This clonotype was found many times. V and J are TRBV13 and TRBJ1-2; 10 bases are shared with TRBD1. The CDR3 loop spans 14 amino acids. The germline gives CDR1 PRHDT, CDR2 FYEKMQ (reference sequence). Unmatched junction bases numbered 9, after V lost 5 bases and J lost 9 bases. CDR3 bases: TGTGCCAGCAGCCCCCGGGACAGGGGCAATAGCTACACCTTC. Encoded protein: CASSPRDRGNSYTF.

This clonotype was counted many times. The chain is built from TRBV20-1 and TRBJ2-7; the D is unclear. From germline, CDR1 is DFQATT and CDR2 SNEGSKA (reference sequence). The CDR3 sequence is 15 residues long. V lost 1 base, J lost 5 bases, and 18 bases lay in between. The CDR3 region has the DNA TGCAGTGCTAGAGTTCGGCGGTCGGCAGGCGACGAGCAGTACTTC. Translating it yields CSARVRRSAGDEQYF.

This clonotype occurred many times. The V gene is TRBV2, the J gene TRBJ2-7; perhaps TRBD2 as D (6 bases). Trimming stripped 6 bases from V and 4 bases from J, with 13 bases between. This CDR3 is 13 amino acids long. The germline gives CDR1 SNHLY, CDR2 FYNNEI. The chain's CDR3 is CASSGLGGYEQYF. The CDR3 bases are TGTGCCAGCAGCGGGCTGGGGGGTTACGAGCAGTACTTC.

This clonotype was recorded a few times. The chain recombines TRBV7-2 with TRBJ2-1, with 8 bases matching TRBD1. This CDR3 region has 15 residues. Germline CDR1 SGHTA, CDR2 FQGNSA. V lost 4 bases, J lost 1 base, and 3 bases stayed unmatched. DNA for the CDR3: TGTGCCAGCAGCTCTCGGGACAGGTCCTACAATGAGCAGTTCTTC. Its translation: CASSSRDRSYNEQFF.

The chain couples TRBV20-1 to TRBJ2-5; the D gene is possibly TRBD2 (6 bases). There are 13 residues in the CDR3. V was clipped by 6 bases and J by 4 bases, with 15 bases between them. The germline V gene encodes CDR1 DFQATT and CDR2 SNEGSKA (reference sequence). The CDR3 sequence: CSAGGTTVETQYF. The DNA of the CDR3 is TGCAGTGCCGGCGGGACCACGGTAGAGACCCAGTACTTC.

This clonotype appeared many times. The J gene is TRBJ2-1, the V gene TRBV10-3, with D perhaps TRBD1 (6 bases). The V and J ends lost 3 bases and 0 bases respectively, with 12 bases between them. CDR3 length equals 16 residues. Germline values: CDR1 ENHRY, CDR2 SYGVKD. DNA of the CDR3: TGTGCCATCAGTGAACAACCACAGGGCTCCTACAATGAGCAGTTCTTC. It yields the protein CAISEQPQGSYNEQFF.

This clonotype was found many times. The CDR3 sequence: CASRGTGPDYEQYF. The CDR3 nucleotides read TGTGCCAGCAGGGGCACGGGCCCCGACTACGAGCAGTACTTC. The chain carries TRBV28 and TRBJ2-7; no definite D call. From germline, CDR1 is MDHEN and CDR2 SYDVKM. The CDR3 sequence is 14 residues long. Trimming stripped 6 bases from V and 3 bases from J, with 15 bases between.

CDR3 DNA: TGCAGCGTCCCGGGGACGGGAGACTATGGCTACACCTTC. Its translation: CSVPGTGDYGYTF. The chain carries TRBV29-1 and TRBJ1-2, with D tentatively TRBD1 (5 bases). With 6 bases removed from V and 3 bases from J, the gap between germline ends came to 14 bases. This CDR3 spans 13 amino acids. Germline V lookup: CDR1 SQVTM, CDR2 ANQGSEA.

This clonotype was recorded at least ten times. The chain joins TRBV6-1 to TRBJ1-5; no definite D call. Trimming removed 3 bases from V and 2 bases from J, with 11 bases in between. CDR1 and CDR2 (germline): MNHNS, SASEGT. There are 15 residues in the CDR3. CDR3: CASSEGRLGNQPQHF. The CDR3 DNA sequence: TGTGCCAGCAGTGAGGGTAGGTTGGGCAATCAGCCCCAGCATTTT.

At least ten counts were recorded for this clonotype. This chain connects TRBV6-1 to TRBJ1-1; 8 bases match TRBD1. The V and J ends lost 1 base and 4 bases, in that order; junction bases with no gene match: 8. Germline CDR1 is MNHNS and CDR2 is SASEGT. This CDR3 contains 16 residues. The CDR3 DNA reads TGTGCCAGCAGTGAAGGAAGGACAGGGTTAAGCACTGAAGCTTTCTTT. Its translation is CASSEGRTGLSTEAFF.

The chain recombines TRBV7-2 with TRBJ2-2; D is possibly TRBD2 (6 bases). CDR3 length: 15 amino acids. V was shortened by 5 bases and J by 5 bases, with 15 bases between the two germline ends. Germline lookup yields CDR1 SGHTA and CDR2 FQGNSA. The CDR3 reads CASSPPEGATGELFF. The CDR3 DNA reads TGTGCCAGCAGCCCACCGGAGGGCGCGACCGGGGAGCTGTTTTTT.

This clonotype was found many times. V is TRBV29-1 and J is TRBJ1-2; no reliable D call. V dropped 4 bases and J dropped 2 bases, with 8 bases sitting between them. Germline V CDR1 and CDR2: SQVTM, ANQGSEA. The CDR3 extends over 12 amino acids. The DNA of the CDR3 is TGCAGCGTTGTTCCCAGCAACTATGGCTACACCTTC. As protein: CSVVPSNYGYTF.

The chain employs TRBV12-3 or TRBV12-4 and TRBJ1-4; TRBD1 agrees at 7 bases. Trimming cost V 6 bases and J 5 bases; bases outside gene matches: 9. This CDR3 is 15 amino acids long. The CDR3 DNA follows: TGTGCCAGCAGCTCGAACAGGGGAGGGAATGAAAAACTGTTTTTT. Its translation is CASSSNRGGNEKLFF.

The chain couples TRBV5-1 to TRBJ1-4; the D is unclear. Per germline, CDR1 SGHRS and CDR2 YFSETQ. The CDR3 length is 15 residues. V was cut by 1 base and J by 8 bases, with 15 bases left in between. CDR3 protein: CASSLFGGVGEKLFF. The CDR3 nucleotides read TGCGCCAGCAGCTTGTTCGGCGGGGTCGGGGAAAAACTGTTTTTT.

This clonotype appeared many times. The chain recombines TRBV20-1 with TRBJ2-3, with 11 bases that match TRBD2. Per germline, CDR1 DFQATT and CDR2 SNEGSKA (reference sequence). J gave up 2 bases and V 5 bases, and 3 bases lay outside the gene matches. This CDR3 contains 14 residues. DNA for the CDR3: TGCAGTGCTGGGACTAGCGGATTCACAGATACGCAGTATTTT. Its protein is CSAGTSGFTDTQYF.

The sample holds many counts of this clonotype. The chain has TRBV29-1 and TRBJ1-3; D not resolved. Per the germline V gene, CDR1 is SQVTM and CDR2 is ANQGSEA. Trimming took 5 bases from V and 0 from J, leaving 8 bases between them. The CDR3 spans 13 residues. The CDR3 here is CSVNGDSGNTIYF. CDR3 sequence (DNA): TGCAGCGTTAACGGGGACTCTGGAAACACCATATATTTT.

This clonotype came up a few times. This chain links TRBV7-9 with TRBJ1-1; the D gene is possibly TRBD1 (5 bases). CDR1 and CDR2 (germline): SEHNR, FQNEAQ (reference sequence). The length of the CDR3 is 14 residues. Trimming cost V 0 bases and J 5 bases, with 10 bases left between them. The CDR3 DNA reads as TGTGCCAGCAGCTTAGCGCCGGCAGGGACTGAAGCTTTCTTT. Translation: CASSLAPAGTEAFF.

Regarding this clonotype: One base away lies a much larger clone, so this may be a sequencing read error. The rearrangement uses TRBV10-1 and TRBJ2-3; 7 bases map to TRBD2. There are 14 residues in the CDR3. CDR1 and CDR2 (germline): WNHNN, SYGVQD (reference sequence). The CDR3, as DNA: TGCGCCGGCAGTGAAGCGGGATCCACAGATACGCAGTATTTT. Protein product: CAGSEAGSTDTQYF.

Ten or more counts support this clonotype. The rearrangement uses TRBV20-1 and TRBJ1-5; D is unclear. This CDR3 is 16 amino acids long. Trimming stripped 0 bases from V and 4 bases from J, with 16 bases between. The germline CDR1 and CDR2 sequences are DFQATT and SNEGSKA (reference sequence). The CDR3, as DNA: TGCAGTGCTAGAGATTTAAGGGAAGTGTGGAATCAGCCCCAGCATTTT. Its protein product is CSARDLREVWNQPQHF.

This clonotype was counted at least ten times. The chain recombines TRBV7-2 with TRBJ2-1, with 7 bases matching TRBD2. This CDR3 has 14 amino acids. V lost 5 bases and J lost 5; bases outside the gene matches: 6. Germline CDR1 and CDR2: SGHTA and FQGNSA. The CDR3, as DNA: TGTGCCAGCAGCGCGTACACTAGCGACAATGAGCAGTTCTTC. Amino acid sequence: CASSAYTSDNEQFF.

This clonotype was observed a few times. The chain carries TRBV3-1 and TRBJ2-4, with a possible D match to TRBD2 (5 bases). Germline-derived CDR1 and CDR2 are LGHDT and YNNKEL (reference sequence). The CDR3 runs 16 residues. Trimming removed 1 base at V and 0 bases at J, with 10 bases between. CDR3 protein: CASSQGPGIAKNIQYF. DNA for the CDR3: TGTGCCAGCAGCCAAGGCCCCGGGATAGCCAAAAACATTCAGTACTTC.

CDR3 in amino acids: CASSSRRGETQYF. The CDR3 DNA reads TGTGCCAGCAGTTCTAGACGCGGGGAGACCCAGTACTTC. The chain uses TRBV6-5 and TRBJ2-5, with D maybe TRBD2 (5 bases). This CDR3 has 13 residues. Trimming took 4 bases from V and 5 from J, leaving 11 bases between them. The germline gives CDR1 MNHEY, CDR2 SVGAGI.

CDR3 sequence reads: CASSYYTDTQYF. The CDR3 bases are TGTGCCAGCAGTTACTACACAGATACGCAGTATTTT. The V call is TRBV6-6, the J call TRBJ2-3, with D uncertain. The CDR3 contains 12 residues. The V gene lost 1 base and the J gene lost 2 bases, with 1 base spanning the gap. Germline CDR1 MNHNY, CDR2 SVGAGI (reference sequence).

In the case of this clonotype: This may be a read error: a much more frequent sequence differs by one nucleotide. Lacking the conserved final phenylalanine or tryptophan, this CDR3 likely reflects a read error. The rearrangement links TRBV11-2 to TRBJ1-1; possible D gene TRBD1, 6 bases. CDR3 length: 13 residues. The V end was cut by 8 bases, the J end by 10 bases, with 20 bases between. Germline V lookup: CDR1 SGHAT, CDR2 FQNNGV. The CDR3 DNA is TGTGCCAGCGGCACAGGGCCATCGAATAGAGCTTTCCTT. This gives the protein CASGTGPSNRAFL.

The chain uses TRBV28 and TRBJ2-4, with D possibly matching TRBD2 (5 bases). The germline gives CDR1 MDHEN, CDR2 SYDVKM. Trimming shortened V by 5 bases and J by 7 bases, and 15 bases separated the two germline ends. This CDR3 has 14 residues. In nucleotides, the CDR3 is TGTGCCAGCAGTCCCCGGTTTACGGGGAACATTCAGTACTTC. Translated, it gives CASSPRFTGNIQYF.